The source of this T cell receptor beta chain is a study of regulatory T cells in long-lasting Graves disease (dated by TCRdb to the early 2020s). About the full investigation: To count as having persistent Graves' disease, a patient had to have received antithyroid drug treatment for over 5 years with TSH receptor autoantibodies remaining persistently positive. In the clinical cohort, patients with persistent Graves' disease had used antithyroid drugs for an average of roughly ten years. A total of about 33 samples underwent TCR sequencing: some 13 from persistent and around 20 from newly diagnosed Graves' disease patients. This study used TCR sequencing and RNA sequencing of peripheral blood to compare persistent Graves' disease patients against newly diagnosed Graves' disease patients. The study took place in China and was registered as a clinical trial.

Study-level results and caveats: The study examined only peripheral blood because the primary lesion, thyroid tissue, could not be accessed. TRBV28, TRBJ1-2 and TRBJ2-5 were preferentially used in persistent disease, while TRBV20-1 and TRBJ2-1 were favored in newly diagnosed disease. The small sample size was acknowledged by the authors as a limitation that may reduce accuracy. Persistent Graves' disease patients showed lower TCR Shannon entropy and fewer highly expanded clones than newly diagnosed patients, suggesting clonal expansion. Sequencing and analysis were restricted to the TCR beta chain. More public clonotypes were shared among persistent patients (around 3,000) than among newly diagnosed patients (966).

Libraries were built with multiplex PCR. Sequencer: Illumina HiSeq 4000. CDR3 regions were amplified by Arm-PCR with iRepertoire HTBI primers to construct TCR beta libraries. Before sequencing, the PCR products underwent gel purification. The study's own analysis went as follows. Gene usage analysis of CDR3 amino acid clonotypes relied on the 60 or so TRBV and fewer than 15 TRBJ segments identified across samples. COPE and FqMerger were used to merge the filtered high-quality paired reads into contigs. Contigs were aligned with BLAST to IMGT TRBV, TRBD and TRBJ reference genes, and CDR3 was defined per IMGT. Any clonotype with a frequency above 0.1% was classified as a highly expanded clone. Shannon entropy served as the measure of repertoire diversity, while the Gini coefficient captured V-J evenness. A clonotype found in more than one individual was treated as public. The raw public data were reprocessed by TCRdb itself: fastp quality trimming at Q25, MiXCR clonotype calling, in-frame beta chains only. Every CDR3 protein is listed once, alongside the most common genes and DNA of its rows. TCRdb's processing, not the authors', yielded these V and J calls. The sample table holds about 660,000 distinct CDR3 sequences, of which approximately 29% were seen once. The ten biggest clones cover around 40% of the sample.

This clonotype occurred once. It has no known antigen specificity. No per-base quality is available; no much larger clone lies one base away. A lone read offers only weak evidence. From its cysteine to its phenylalanine, the CDR3 spans 18 amino acids. Kept here is only the CDR3 DNA, which spans 54 bases and is read in frame from base 1. According to the germline V gene, CDR1 reads MNHGY and CDR2 reads SVAAGI. From V the trimming removes 3 bases and from J it removes 5 bases, while the gene matches leave 16 bases of the junction unaccounted for. Per the publication, the time point label means: persistent/refractory GD, antithyroid drugs over 5 years with positive TRAb. RNA was extracted from PBMCs in TRIzol for both TCR sequencing and RNA sequencing. Graves' disease was diagnosed according to American Thyroid Association guidelines. Patients for the study were recruited at an endocrinology department in Xi'an, China. From each patient, about 9.7 milliliters of peripheral blood was collected into an EDTA anticoagulant tube. Ficoll Paque Plus density gradient separation was used to isolate PBMCs, and no further T cell sorting was performed. An Agilent 2100 Bioanalyzer and agarose gel were used to assess RNA quality, and a NanoDrop 2000 was used to measure RNA concentration.

The chain employs TRBV6-9 and TRBJ2-3, and 8 junctional nucleotides match TRBD2. The TCR was taken from a female donor with Graves disease. Sequences were derived from peripheral blood mononuclear cells (PBMCs), sampled when the disease was refractory, from a patient treated with antithyroid drugs. The DNA sequence is TGTGCCAGCAGTTACTCCGTGCACCGAGGTAGCGGGGTAGATACGCAGTATTTT. This translates into CASSYSVHRGSGVDTQYF.